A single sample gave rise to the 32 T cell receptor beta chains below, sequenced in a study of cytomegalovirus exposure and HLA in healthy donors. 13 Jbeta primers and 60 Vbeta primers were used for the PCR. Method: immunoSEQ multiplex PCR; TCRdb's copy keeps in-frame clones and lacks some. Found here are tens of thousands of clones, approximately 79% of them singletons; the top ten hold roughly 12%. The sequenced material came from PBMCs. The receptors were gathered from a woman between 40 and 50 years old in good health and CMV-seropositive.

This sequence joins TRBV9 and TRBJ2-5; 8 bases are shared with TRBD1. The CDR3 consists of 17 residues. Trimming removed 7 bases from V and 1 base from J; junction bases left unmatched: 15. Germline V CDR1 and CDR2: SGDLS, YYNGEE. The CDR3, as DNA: TGTGCCAGCTCCCTAGGGACAGGCCTGGCAATCCAAGAGACCCAGTACTTC. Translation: CASSLGTGLAIQETQYF.

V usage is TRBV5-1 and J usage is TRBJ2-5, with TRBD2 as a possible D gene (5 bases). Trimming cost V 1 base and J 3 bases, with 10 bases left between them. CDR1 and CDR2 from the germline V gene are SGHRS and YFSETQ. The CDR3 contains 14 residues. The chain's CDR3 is CASSLMVREETQYF. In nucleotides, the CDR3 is TGCGCCAGCAGCTTGATGGTGAGGGAAGAGACCCAGTACTTC.

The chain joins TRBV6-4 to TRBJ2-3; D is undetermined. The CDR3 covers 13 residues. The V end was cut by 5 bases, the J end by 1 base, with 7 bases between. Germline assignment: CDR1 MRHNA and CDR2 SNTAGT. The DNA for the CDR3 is TGTGCCAGCAGTCCCTCAGGCACAGATACGCAGTATTTT. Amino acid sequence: CASSPSGTDTQYF.

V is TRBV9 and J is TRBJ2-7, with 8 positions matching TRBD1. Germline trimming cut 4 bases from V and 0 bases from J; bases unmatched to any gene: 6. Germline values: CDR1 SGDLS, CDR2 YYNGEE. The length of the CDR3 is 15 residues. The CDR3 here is CASSRQGSSSYEQYF. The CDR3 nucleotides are TGTGCCAGCAGCCGACAGGGGTCAAGCTCCTACGAGCAGTACTTC.

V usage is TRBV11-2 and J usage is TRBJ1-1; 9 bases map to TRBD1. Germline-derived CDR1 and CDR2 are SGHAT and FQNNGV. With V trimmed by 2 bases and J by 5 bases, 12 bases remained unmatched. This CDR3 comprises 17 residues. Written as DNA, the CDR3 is TGTGCCAGCAGCTTAAGAAGGGAGGACAGGGGATTTACTGAAGCTTTCTTT. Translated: CASSLRREDRGFTEAFF.

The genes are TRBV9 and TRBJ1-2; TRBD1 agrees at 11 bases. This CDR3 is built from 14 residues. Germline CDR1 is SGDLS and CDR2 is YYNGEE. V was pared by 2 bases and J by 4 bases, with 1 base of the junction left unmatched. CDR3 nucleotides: TGTGCCAGCAGCGTGGACAGGGGGCCCTATGGCTACACCTTC. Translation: CASSVDRGPYGYTF.

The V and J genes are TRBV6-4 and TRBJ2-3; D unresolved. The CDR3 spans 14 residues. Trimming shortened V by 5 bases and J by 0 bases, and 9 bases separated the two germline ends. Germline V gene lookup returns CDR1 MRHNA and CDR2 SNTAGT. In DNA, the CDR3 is TGTGCCAGCAGTCTAACCCTAAGCACAGATACGCAGTATTTT. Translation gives CASSLTLSTDTQYF.

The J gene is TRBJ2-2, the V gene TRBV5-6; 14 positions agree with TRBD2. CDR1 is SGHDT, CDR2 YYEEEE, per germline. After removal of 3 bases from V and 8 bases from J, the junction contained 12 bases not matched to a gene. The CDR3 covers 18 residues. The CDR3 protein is CASSSYTGTSGGRGELFF. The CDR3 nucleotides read TGTGCCAGCAGCTCCTACACCGGGACTAGCGGGGGAAGGGGGGAGCTGTTTTTT.

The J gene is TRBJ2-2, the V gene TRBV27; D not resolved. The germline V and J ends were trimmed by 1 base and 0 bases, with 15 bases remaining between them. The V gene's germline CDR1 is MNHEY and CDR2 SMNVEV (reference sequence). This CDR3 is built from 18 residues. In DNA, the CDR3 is TGTGCCAGCAGTTTATACGGTCCAGGCCAAGCGAACACCGGGGAGCTGTTTTTT. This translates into CASSLYGPGQANTGELFF.

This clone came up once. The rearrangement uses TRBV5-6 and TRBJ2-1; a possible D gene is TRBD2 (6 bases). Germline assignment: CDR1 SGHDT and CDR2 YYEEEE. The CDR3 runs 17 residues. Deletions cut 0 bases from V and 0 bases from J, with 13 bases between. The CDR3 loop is CASSLVWAGPSYNEQFF. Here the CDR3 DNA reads TGTGCCAGCAGCTTGGTCTGGGCGGGGCCCTCCTACAATGAGCAGTTCTTC.

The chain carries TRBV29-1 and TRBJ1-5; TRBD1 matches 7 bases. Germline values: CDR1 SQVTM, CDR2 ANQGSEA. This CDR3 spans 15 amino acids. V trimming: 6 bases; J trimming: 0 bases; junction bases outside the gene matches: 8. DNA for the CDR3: TGCAGCGTGGGGCTTACAGGGGATAGCAATCAGCCCCAGCATTTT. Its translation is CSVGLTGDSNQPQHF.

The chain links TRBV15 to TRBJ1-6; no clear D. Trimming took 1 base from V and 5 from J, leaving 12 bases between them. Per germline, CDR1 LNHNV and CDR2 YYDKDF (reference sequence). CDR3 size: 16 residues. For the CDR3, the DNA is TGTGCCACCAGCAGAGCACTTCCCGGGGATAATTCACCCCTCCACTTT. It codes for CATSRALPGDNSPLHF.

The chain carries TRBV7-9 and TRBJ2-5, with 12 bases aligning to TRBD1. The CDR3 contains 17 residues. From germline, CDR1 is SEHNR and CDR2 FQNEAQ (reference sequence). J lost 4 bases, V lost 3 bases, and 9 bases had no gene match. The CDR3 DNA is TGTGCCAGCAGCTTGGGACAGGGGGCGCAGGGGCTAGAGACCCAGTACTTC. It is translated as CASSLGQGAQGLETQYF.

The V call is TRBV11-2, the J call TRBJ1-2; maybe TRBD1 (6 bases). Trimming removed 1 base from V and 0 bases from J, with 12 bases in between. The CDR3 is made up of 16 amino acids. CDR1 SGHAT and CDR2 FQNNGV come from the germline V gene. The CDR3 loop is CASSLVSGATNYGYTF. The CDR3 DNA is TGTGCCAGCAGCTTAGTATCAGGGGCGACTAACTATGGCTACACCTTC.

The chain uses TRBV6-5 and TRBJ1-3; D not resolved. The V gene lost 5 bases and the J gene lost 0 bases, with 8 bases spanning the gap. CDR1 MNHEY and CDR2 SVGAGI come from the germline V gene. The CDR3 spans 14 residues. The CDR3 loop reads CASSPNSSGNTIYF. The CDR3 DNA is TGTGCCAGCAGTCCCAACAGCTCTGGAAACACCATATATTTT.

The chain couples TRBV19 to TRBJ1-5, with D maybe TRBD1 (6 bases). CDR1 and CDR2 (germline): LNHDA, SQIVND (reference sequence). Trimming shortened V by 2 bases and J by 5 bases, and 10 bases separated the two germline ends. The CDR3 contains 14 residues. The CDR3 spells CASSIPGADQPQHF. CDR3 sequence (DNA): TGTGCCAGTAGTATACCAGGGGCTGATCAGCCCCAGCATTTT.

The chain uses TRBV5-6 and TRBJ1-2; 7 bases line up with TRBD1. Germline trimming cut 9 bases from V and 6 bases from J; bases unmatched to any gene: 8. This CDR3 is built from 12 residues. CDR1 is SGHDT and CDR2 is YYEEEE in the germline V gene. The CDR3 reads CATHRGRNGYTF. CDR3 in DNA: TGTGCCACCCACAGGGGACGCAATGGCTACACCTTC.

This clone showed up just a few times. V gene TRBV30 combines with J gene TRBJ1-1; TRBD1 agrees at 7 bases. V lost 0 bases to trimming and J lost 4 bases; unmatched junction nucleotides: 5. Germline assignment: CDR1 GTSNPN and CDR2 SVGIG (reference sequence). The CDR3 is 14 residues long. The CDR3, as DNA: TGTGCCTGGAGTGTAGGGGGCTGGGGCACTGAAGCTTTCTTT. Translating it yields CAWSVGGWGTEAFF.

The CDR3 DNA follows: TGTGCCAGCAGCGCCCGGTCGAGCTCCTACAATGAGCAGTTCTTC. Its protein product is CASSARSSSYNEQFF. The V call is TRBV9, the J call TRBJ2-1; no definite D call. The germline V gene has CDR1 SGDLS and CDR2 YYNGEE. The V end lost 3 bases, the J end lost 0 bases, and 10 bases lay between the germline ends. The CDR3 sequence is 15 residues long.

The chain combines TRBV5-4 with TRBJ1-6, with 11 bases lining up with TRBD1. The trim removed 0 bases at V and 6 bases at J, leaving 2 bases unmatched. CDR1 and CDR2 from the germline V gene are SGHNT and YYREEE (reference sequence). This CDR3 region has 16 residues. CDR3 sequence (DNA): TGTGCCAGCAGCTTGGCCGGGACAGGGGGTAATTCACCCCTCCACTTT. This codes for CASSLAGTGGNSPLHF.

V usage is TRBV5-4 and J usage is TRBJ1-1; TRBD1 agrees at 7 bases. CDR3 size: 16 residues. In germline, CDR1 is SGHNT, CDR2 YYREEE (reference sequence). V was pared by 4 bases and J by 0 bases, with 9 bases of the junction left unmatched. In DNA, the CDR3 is TGTGCCAGCAGCCCAGGACAGGCCAACATGAACACTGAAGCTTTCTTT. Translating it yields CASSPGQANMNTEAFF.

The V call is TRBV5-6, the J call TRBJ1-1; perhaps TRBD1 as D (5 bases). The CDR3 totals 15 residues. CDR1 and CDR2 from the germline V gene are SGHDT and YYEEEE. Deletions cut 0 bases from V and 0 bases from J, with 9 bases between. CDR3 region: CASSLDAGLNTEAFF. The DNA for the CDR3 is TGTGCCAGCAGCTTGGATGCGGGGCTGAACACTGAAGCTTTCTTT.

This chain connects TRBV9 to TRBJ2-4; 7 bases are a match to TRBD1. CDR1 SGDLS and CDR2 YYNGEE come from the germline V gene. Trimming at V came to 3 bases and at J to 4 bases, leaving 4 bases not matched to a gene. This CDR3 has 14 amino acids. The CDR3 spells CASSGGTAKNIQYF. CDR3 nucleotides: TGTGCCAGCAGCGGAGGGACAGCGAAAAACATTCAGTACTTC.

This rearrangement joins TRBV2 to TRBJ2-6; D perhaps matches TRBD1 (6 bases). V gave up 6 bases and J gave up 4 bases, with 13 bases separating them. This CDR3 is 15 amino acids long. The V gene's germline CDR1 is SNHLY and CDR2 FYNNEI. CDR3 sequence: CASSRGLAGANVLTF. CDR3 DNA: TGTGCCAGCAGCAGGGGATTGGCCGGGGCCAACGTCCTGACTTTC.

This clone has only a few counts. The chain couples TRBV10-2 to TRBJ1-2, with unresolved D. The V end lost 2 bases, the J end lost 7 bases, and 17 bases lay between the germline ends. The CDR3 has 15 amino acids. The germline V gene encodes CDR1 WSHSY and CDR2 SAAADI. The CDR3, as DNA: TGCGCCAGCAGTGAGGACCCGTCTGGTCGAGGTGGCTACACCTTC. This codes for CASSEDPSGRGGYTF.

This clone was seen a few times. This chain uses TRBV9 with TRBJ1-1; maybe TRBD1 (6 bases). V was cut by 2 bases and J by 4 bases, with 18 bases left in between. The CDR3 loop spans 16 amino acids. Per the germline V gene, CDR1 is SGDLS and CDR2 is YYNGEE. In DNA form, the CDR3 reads TGTGCCAGCAGCGTCTATCCAACGGGAGGGGGCACTGAAGCTTTCTTT. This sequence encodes CASSVYPTGGGTEAFF.

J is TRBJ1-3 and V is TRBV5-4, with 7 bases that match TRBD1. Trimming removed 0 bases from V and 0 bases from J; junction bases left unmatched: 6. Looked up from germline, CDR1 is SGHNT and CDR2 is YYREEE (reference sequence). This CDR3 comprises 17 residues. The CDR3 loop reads CASSLAAGGLSGNTIYF. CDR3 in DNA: TGTGCCAGCAGCTTGGCGGCAGGGGGACTCTCTGGAAACACCATATATTTT.

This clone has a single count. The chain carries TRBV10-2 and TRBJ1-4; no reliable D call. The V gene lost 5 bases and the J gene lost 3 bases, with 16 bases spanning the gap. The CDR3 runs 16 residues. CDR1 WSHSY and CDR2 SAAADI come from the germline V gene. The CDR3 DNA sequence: TGCGCCAGCAGTCCCGGTTCGTGGGCGTCTAATGAAAAACTGTTTTTT. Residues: CASSPGSWASNEKLFF.

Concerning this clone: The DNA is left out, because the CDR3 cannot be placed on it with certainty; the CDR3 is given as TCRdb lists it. CDR3 loop: CAPSVPARGGDHYGYTF. The V call is TRBV2, the J call TRBJ1-2. Germline CDR1 is SNHLY and CDR2 is FYNNEI. From its first to its last residue, the CDR3 has 17 amino acids.

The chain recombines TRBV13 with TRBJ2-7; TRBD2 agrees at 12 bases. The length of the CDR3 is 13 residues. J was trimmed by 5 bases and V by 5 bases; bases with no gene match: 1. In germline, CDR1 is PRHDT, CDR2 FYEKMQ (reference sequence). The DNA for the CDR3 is TGTGCCAGCAGCCGGACTAGCGGGAACGAGCAGTACTTC. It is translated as CASSRTSGNEQYF.

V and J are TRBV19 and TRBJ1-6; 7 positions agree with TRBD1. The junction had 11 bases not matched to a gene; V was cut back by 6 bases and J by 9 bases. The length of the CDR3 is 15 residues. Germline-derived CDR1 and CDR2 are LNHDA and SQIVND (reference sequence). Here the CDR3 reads CASSRTTGFASPLHF. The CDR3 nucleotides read TGTGCCAGTAGCCGTACGACAGGGTTCGCTTCACCCCTCCACTTT.

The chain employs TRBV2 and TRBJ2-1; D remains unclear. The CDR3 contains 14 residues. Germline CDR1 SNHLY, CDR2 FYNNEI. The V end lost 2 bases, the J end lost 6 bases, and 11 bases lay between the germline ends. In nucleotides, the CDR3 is TGTGCCAGCAGTGAAATAATCTCGGGCAATGAGCAGTTCTTC. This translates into CASSEIISGNEQFF.